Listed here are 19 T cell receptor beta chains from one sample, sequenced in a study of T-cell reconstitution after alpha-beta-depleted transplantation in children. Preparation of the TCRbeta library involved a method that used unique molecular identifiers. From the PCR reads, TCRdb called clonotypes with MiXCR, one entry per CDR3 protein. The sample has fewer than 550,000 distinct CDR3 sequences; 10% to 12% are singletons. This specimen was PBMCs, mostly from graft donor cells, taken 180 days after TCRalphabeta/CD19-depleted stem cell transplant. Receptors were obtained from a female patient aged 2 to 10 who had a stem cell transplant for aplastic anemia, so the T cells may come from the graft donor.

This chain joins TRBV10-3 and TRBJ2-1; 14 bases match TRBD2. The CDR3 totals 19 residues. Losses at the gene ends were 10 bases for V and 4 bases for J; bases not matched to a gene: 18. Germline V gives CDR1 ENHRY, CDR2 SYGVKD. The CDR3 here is CATNFPGTSGRAGYNEQFF. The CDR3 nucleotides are TGTGCCACGAATTTCCCCGGGACTAGCGGGAGAGCCGGTTACAATGAGCAGTTCTTC.

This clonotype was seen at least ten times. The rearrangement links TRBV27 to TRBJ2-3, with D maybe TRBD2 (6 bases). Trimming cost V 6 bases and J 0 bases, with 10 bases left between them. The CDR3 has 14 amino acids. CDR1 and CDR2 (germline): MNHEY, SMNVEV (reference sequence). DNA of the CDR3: TGTGCCAGCAGCTCTAGCGCCAGCACAGATACGCAGTATTTT. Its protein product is CASSSSASTDTQYF.

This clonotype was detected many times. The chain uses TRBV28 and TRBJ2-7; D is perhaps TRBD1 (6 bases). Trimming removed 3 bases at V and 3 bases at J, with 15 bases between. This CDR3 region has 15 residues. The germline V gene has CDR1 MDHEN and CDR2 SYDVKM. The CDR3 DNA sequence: TGTGCCAGCAGTTTCCCCGACAGGTTGAACTACGAGCAGTACTTC. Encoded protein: CASSFPDRLNYEQYF.

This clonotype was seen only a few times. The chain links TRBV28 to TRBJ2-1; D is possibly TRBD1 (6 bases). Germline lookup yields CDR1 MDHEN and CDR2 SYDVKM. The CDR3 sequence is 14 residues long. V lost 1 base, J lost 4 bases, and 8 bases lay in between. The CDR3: CASSLLGGYNEQFF. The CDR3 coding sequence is TGTGCCAGCAGTTTATTAGGGGGTTACAATGAGCAGTTCTTC.

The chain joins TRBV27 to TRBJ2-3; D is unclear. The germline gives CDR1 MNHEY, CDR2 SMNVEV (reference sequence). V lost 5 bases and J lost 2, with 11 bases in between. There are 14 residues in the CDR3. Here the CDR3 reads CASSRPTTTDTQYF. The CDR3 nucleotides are TGTGCCAGCAGTCGCCCCACGACCACAGATACGCAGTATTTT.

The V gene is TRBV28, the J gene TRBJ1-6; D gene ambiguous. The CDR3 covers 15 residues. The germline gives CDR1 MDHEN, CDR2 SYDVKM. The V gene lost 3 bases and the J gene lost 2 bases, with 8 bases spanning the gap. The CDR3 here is CASSFPGPYNSPLHF. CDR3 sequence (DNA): TGTGCCAGCAGTTTCCCAGGTCCCTATAATTCACCCCTCCACTTT.

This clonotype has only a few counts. The CDR3 is CSCTGTATGELFF. CDR3 coding DNA: TGCAGCTGTACCGGGACAGCCACCGGGGAGCTGTTTTTT. The chain recombines TRBV29-1 with TRBJ2-2, with 7 bases that match TRBD1. CDR1 and CDR2 (germline): SQVTM, ANQGSEA. Germline trimming cut 8 bases from V and 4 bases from J; bases unmatched to any gene: 7. CDR3 length: 13 residues.

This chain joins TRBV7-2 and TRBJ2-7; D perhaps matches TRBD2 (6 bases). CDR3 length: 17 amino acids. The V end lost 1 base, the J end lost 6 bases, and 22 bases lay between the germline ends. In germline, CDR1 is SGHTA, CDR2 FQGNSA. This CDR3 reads CASSLGRRRAGYFEQYF. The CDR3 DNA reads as TGTGCCAGCAGCTTAGGTCGGCGGAGGGCCGGTTACTTCGAGCAGTACTTC.

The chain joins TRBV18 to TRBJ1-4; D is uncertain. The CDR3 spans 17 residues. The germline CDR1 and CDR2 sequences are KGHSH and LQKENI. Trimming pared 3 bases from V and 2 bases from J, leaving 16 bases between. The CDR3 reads CASSPGLTLATNEKLFF. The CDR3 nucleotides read TGTGCCAGCTCACCCGGACTCACACTGGCGACTAATGAAAAACTGTTTTTT. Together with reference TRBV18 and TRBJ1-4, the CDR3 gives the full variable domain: NAGVMQNPRHLVRRRGQEARLRCSPMKGHSHVYWYRQLPEEGLKFMVYLQKENIIDESGMPKERFSAEFPKEGPSILRIQQVVRGDSAAYFCASSPGLTLATNEKLFFGSGTQLSVL.

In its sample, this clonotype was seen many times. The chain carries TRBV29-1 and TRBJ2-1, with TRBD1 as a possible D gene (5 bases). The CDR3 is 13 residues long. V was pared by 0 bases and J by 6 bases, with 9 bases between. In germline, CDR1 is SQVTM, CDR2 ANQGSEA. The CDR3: CSVEEYRSNEQFF. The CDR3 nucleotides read TGCAGCGTTGAAGAGTACAGGTCCAATGAGCAGTTCTTC.

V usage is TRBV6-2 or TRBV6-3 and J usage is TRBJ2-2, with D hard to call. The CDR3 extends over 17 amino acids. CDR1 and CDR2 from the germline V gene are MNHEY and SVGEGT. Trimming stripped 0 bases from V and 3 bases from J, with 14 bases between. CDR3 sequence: CASSYSTARSYTGELFF. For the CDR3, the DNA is TGTGCCAGCAGTTACTCGACGGCGCGGTCGTACACCGGGGAGCTGTTTTTT.

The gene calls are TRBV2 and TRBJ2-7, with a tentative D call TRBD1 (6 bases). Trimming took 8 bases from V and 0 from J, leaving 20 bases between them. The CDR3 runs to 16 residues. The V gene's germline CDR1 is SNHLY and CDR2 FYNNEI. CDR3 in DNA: TGTGCCAGCGGGCAAGAGACAGGCTGGAGCTCCTACGAGCAGTACGTC. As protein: CASGQETGWSSYEQYV.

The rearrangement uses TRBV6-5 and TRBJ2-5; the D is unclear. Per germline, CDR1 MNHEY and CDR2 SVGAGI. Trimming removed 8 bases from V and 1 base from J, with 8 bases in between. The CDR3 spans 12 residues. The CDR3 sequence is CASGGAQETQYF. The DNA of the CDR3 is TGTGCCAGCGGTGGAGCCCAAGAGACCCAGTACTTC.

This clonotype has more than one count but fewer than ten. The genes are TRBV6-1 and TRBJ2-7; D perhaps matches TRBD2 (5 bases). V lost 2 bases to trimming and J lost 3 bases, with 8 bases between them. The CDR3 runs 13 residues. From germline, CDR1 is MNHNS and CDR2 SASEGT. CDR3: CASSELGSYEQYV. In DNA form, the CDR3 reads TGTGCCAGCAGTGAATTAGGGAGCTACGAGCAGTACGTC.

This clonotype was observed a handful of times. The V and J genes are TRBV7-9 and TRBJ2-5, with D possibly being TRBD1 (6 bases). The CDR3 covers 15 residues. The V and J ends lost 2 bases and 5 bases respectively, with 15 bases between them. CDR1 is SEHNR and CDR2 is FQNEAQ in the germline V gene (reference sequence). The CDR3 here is CASSLRDRLGETQYF. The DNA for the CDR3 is TGTGCCAGCAGCTTAAGAGACAGGCTCGGGGAGACCCAGTACTTC.

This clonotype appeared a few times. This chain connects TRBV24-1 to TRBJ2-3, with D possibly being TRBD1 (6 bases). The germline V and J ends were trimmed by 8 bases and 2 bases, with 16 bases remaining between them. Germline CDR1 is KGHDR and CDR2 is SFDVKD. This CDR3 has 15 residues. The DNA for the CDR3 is TGTGCCACCACGGCGGGTGGGACAATCACAGATACGCAGTATTTT. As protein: CATTAGGTITDTQYF.

The CDR3: CASRLGTAHEQYV. For the CDR3, the DNA is TGTGCCAGCAGGCTCGGGACAGCCCACGAGCAGTACGTC. This rearrangement joins TRBV27 to TRBJ2-7, with 7 bases aligning to TRBD1. The junction had 7 bases not matched to a gene; V was cut back by 6 bases and J by 5 bases. CDR3 length: 13 amino acids. Germline CDR1 is MNHEY and CDR2 is SMNVEV (reference sequence).

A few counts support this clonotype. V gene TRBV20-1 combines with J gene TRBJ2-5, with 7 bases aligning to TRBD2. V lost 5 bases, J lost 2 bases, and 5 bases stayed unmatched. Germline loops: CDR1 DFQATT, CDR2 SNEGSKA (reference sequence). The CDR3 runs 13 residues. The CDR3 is CSASRLAQETQYF. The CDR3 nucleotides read TGCAGTGCTTCCCGACTAGCTCAAGAGACCCAGTACTTC.

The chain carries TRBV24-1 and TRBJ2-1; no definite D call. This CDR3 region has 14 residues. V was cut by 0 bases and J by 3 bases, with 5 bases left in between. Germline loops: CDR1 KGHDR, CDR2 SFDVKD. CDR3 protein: CATSDLPSYNEQFF. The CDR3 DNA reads TGTGCCACCAGTGATTTGCCAAGCTACAATGAGCAGTTCTTC.